Listed here are 15 T cell receptor beta chains from one sample, sequenced in a study of identical twins. TCRdb processed the 5' RACE reads anew with MiXCR; each CDR3 protein has one entry. The profile shows about 200,000 distinct CDR3 sequences, 6.5% of them singletons. These records were also assigned to another study, of T cells expressing NK-cell markers.

The sequencing input was CD8+ T cells sorted from blood. Source of these receptors: a woman under 30 in good health.

This clonotype was counted at least ten times. The chain recombines TRBV7-9 with TRBJ2-7, with D tentatively TRBD2 (6 bases). V was pared by 5 bases and J by 6 bases, with 14 bases between. CDR1 and CDR2 from the germline V gene are SEHNR and FQNEAQ (reference sequence). The CDR3 length is 13 residues. The CDR3 is CASSPAGTGEQYF. The CDR3 DNA follows: TGTGCCAGCAGCCCCGCGGGGACTGGCGAGCAGTACTTC.

V gene TRBV9 combines with J gene TRBJ2-3; D uncertain. V was clipped by 0 bases and J by 3 bases, with 2 bases between them. The CDR3 loop spans 12 amino acids. Germline lookup yields CDR1 SGDLS and CDR2 YYNGEE. CDR3 protein: CASSVATDTQYF. The DNA of the CDR3 is TGTGCCAGCAGCGTAGCTACAGATACGCAGTATTTT.

The chain has TRBV20-1 and TRBJ2-4, with 7 bases that match TRBD2. The CDR3 covers 16 residues. Germline CDR1 and CDR2: DFQATT and SNEGSKA (reference sequence). The J segment lost 1 base and the V segment lost 3 bases, leaving 9 bases of the junction unmatched. The CDR3 sequence is CSASRGEYEAKNIQYF. CDR3 nucleotides: TGCAGTGCTAGTCGGGGGGAGTATGAGGCCAAAAACATTCAGTACTTC.

This clonotype has more than one count but fewer than ten. This chain connects TRBV6-5 to TRBJ1-1; tentatively, D is TRBD1 (5 bases). The V end was cut by 3 bases, the J end by 0 bases, with 11 bases between. Germline CDR1 MNHEY, CDR2 SVGAGI. The CDR3 spans 15 residues. The CDR3 spells CASSYKLGVNTEAFF. The CDR3 DNA is TGTGCCAGCAGTTATAAGTTAGGGGTGAACACTGAAGCTTTCTTT.

This clonotype occurred a few times. V and J are TRBV20-1 and TRBJ2-7, with D unresolved. With 0 bases removed from V and 3 bases from J, the gap between germline ends came to 18 bases. CDR1 is DFQATT, CDR2 SNEGSKA, per germline (reference sequence). The CDR3 loop spans 16 amino acids. The CDR3 loop is CSARDRFGGDVYEQYF. The CDR3 bases are TGCAGTGCTAGAGATCGTTTTGGCGGAGACGTCTACGAGCAGTACTTC.

This chain joins TRBV12-3 or TRBV12-4 and TRBJ1-1, with TRBD1 matching 8 bases. The CDR3 covers 14 residues. The V segment lost 4 bases and the J segment 6 bases; nucleotides outside the gene matches: 7. The CDR3 coding sequence is TGTGCCAGCAGTTCCGGACAGGGATTACCTGAAGCTTTCTTT. Translated: CASSSGQGLPEAFF.

This clonotype has only a few counts. The rearrangement uses TRBV6-7 and TRBJ2-3; weak D call: TRBD2 (5 bases). TRBV6-7 is noted as an ORF with a role that remains uncertain. V was clipped by 7 bases and J by 6 bases, with 14 bases between them. The CDR3 consists of 13 residues. In nucleotides, the CDR3 is TGTGCCAGCAACGGACTGTCCTGGGATACGCAGTATTTT. Protein sequence: CASNGLSWDTQYF.

This clonotype was counted many times. This chain links TRBV7-9 with TRBJ2-1, with 9 bases that match TRBD1. The germline V gene has CDR1 SEHNR and CDR2 FQNEAQ (reference sequence). The V segment lost 1 base and the J segment 14 bases; nucleotides outside the gene matches: 9. This CDR3 spans 14 amino acids. The CDR3 reads CASSLGFLRDREFF. The CDR3 region has the DNA TGTGCCAGCAGCTTAGGATTCCTTCGGGACAGGGAGTTCTTC.

The rearrangement links TRBV20-1 to TRBJ2-1, with TRBD2 matching 10 bases. The CDR3 consists of 15 residues. The trim removed 5 bases at V and 9 bases at J, leaving 13 bases unmatched. Germline V gene data show CDR1 as DFQATT and CDR2 as SNEGSKA (reference sequence). The chain's CDR3 is CSARTSGVVGGEQFF. The CDR3 nucleotides are TGCAGTGCTCGAACTAGCGGGGTGGTGGGGGGTGAGCAGTTCTTC.

Turning to this clonotype: Relative to the germline gene, one junction end is altered; a read error may explain this. Here the CDR3 reads CASSARGDTEYF. CDR3 coding DNA: TGTGCCAGCAGTGCCCGGGGAGATACGGAGTATTTT. The rearrangement links TRBV12-3 or TRBV12-4 to TRBJ2-3; D is possibly TRBD2 (5 bases). The CDR3 contains 12 residues.

The sample holds many counts of this clonotype. The V call is TRBV4-3, the J call TRBJ1-5; TRBD1 matches 9 bases. Trimming took 0 bases from V and 6 from J; bases not matched to a gene: 6. This CDR3 is 16 amino acids long. Germline CDR1 LGHNA, CDR2 YSLEER. CDR3 DNA sequence: TGCGCCAGCAGCCAAGACCGTACAGGGGGCGGTCAGCCCCAGCATTTT. This gives the protein CASSQDRTGGGQPQHF.

There are a few counts of this clonotype. The chain couples TRBV11-3 to TRBJ2-6; no reliable D call. The germline V gene encodes CDR1 SGHNT and CDR2 YENEEA. Trimming cost V 2 bases and J 0 bases, with 8 bases left between them. CDR3 length equals 16 residues. In DNA, the CDR3 is TGTGCCAGCAGCTTACGGTGGAGCTCTGGGGCCAACGTCCTGACTTTC. Translation: CASSLRWSSGANVLTF.

V and J are TRBV7-7 and TRBJ2-1; 11 nucleotides line up with TRBD2. Germline V gene lookup returns CDR1 SSHAT and CDR2 FNYEAQ (reference sequence). V shed 1 base and J 8 bases; nucleotides not matched to a gene: 7. The CDR3 totals 16 residues. The CDR3 coding sequence is TGTGCCAGCAGCTTAGTGTTAGCGGGAGGGCCGGATGAGCAGTTCTTC. The encoded protein is CASSLVLAGGPDEQFF. Full variable domain (rest looked up from reference TRBV7-7 and TRBJ2-1): GAGVSQSPRYKVTKRGQDVTLRCDPISSHATLYWYQQALGQGPEFLTYFNYEAQPDKSGLPSDRFSAERPEGSISTLTIQRTEQRDSAMYRCASSLVLAGGPDEQFFGPGTRLTVL.

This clonotype has ten or more counts. The chain is built from TRBV20-1 and TRBJ2-7; no reliable D call. The germline gives CDR1 DFQATT, CDR2 SNEGSKA (reference sequence). This CDR3 has 15 residues. V lost 6 bases to trimming and J lost 1 base, with 19 bases between them. The CDR3 DNA reads TGCAGTGCGACCCCCGGTGAACTCTCATCCTACGAGCAGTACTTC. Translated, it gives CSATPGELSSYEQYF.

In DNA, the CDR3 is TGTGCCAGCAGTGATTCCGGGGGGGCGCGAGAGCAGTTCTTC. This sequence encodes CASSDSGGAREQFF. This chain uses TRBV6-4 with TRBJ2-1; the match to TRBD2 covers 8 bases. The germline V gene has CDR1 MRHNA and CDR2 SNTAGT. Germline trimming cut 3 bases from V and 10 bases from J; bases unmatched to any gene: 8. This CDR3 comprises 14 residues.